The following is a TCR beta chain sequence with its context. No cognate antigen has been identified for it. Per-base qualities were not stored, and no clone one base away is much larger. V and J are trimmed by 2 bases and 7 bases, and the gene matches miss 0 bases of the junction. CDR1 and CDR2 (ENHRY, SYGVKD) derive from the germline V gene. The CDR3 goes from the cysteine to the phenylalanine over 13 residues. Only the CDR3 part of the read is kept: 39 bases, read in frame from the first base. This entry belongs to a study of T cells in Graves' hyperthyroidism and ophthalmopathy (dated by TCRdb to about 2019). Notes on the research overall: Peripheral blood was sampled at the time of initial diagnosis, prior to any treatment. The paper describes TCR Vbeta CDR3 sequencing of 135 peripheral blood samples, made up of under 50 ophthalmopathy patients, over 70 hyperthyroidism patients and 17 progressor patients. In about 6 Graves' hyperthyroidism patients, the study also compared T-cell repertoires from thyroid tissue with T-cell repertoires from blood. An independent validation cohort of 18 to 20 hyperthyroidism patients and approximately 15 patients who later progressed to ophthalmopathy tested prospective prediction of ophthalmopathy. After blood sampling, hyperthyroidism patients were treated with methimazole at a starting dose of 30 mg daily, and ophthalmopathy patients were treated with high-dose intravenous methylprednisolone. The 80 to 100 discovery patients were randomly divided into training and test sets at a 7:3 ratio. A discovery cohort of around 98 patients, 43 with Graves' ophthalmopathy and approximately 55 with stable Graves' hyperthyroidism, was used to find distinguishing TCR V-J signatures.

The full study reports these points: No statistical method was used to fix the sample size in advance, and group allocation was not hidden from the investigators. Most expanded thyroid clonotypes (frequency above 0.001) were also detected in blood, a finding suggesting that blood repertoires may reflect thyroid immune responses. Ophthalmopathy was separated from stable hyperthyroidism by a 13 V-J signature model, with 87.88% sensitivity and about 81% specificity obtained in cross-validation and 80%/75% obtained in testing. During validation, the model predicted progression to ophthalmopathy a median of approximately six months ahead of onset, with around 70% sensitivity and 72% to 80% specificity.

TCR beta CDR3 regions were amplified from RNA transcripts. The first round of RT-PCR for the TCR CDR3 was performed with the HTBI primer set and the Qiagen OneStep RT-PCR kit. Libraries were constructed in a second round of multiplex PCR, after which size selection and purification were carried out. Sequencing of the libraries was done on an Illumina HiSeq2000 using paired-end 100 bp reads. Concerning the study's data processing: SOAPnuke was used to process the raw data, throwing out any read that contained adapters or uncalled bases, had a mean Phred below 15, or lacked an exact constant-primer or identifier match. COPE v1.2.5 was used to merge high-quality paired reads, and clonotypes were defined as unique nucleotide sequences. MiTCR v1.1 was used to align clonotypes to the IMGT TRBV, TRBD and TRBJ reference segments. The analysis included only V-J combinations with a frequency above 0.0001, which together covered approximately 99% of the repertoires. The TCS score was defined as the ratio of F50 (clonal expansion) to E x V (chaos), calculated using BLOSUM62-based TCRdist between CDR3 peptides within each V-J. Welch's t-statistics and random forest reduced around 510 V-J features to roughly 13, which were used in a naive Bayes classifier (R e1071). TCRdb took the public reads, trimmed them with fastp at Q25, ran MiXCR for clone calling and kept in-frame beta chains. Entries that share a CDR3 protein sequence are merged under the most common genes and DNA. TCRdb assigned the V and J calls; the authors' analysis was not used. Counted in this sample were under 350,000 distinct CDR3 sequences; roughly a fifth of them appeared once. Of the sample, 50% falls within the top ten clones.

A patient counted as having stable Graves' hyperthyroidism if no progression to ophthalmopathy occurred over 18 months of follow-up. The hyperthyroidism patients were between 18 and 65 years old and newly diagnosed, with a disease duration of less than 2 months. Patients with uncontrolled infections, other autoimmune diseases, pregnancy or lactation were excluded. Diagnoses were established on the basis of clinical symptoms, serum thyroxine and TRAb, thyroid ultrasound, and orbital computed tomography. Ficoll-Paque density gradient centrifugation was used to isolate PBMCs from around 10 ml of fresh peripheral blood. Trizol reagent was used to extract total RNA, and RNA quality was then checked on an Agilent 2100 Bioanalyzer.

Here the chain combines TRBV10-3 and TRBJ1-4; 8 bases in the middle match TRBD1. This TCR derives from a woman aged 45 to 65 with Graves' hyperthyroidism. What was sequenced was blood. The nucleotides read TGTGCCATCAGTGAGGGGACAGGTGAAAAACTGTTTTTT. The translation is CAISEGTGEKLFF.